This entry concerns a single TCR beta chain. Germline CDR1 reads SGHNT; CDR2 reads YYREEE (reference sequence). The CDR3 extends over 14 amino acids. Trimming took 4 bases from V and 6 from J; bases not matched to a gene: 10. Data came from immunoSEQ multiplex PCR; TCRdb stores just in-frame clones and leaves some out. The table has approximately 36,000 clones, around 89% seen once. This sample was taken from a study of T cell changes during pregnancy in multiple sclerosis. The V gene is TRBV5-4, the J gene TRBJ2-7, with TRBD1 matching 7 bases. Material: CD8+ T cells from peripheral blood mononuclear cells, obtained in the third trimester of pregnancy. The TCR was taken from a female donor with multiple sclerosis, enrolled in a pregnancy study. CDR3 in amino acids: CASSHGTEKIEQYF. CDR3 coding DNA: TGTGCCAGCAGCCACGGGACAGAGAAAATCGAGCAGTACTTC.